Following are 3 T cell receptor beta chains from one sample sequenced in a study of shared clonotypes between healthy human individuals. Using immunoSEQ multiplex PCR, the repertoire was profiled, and TCRdb retains in-frame clones only, with some absent. In the table there are about 2.1 million clones, about 93% of which are singletons. It was CD45RO-negative cells, positively selected for CCR7, that made up naive CD8 cells, with terminally differentiated effector memory CD45RA+ cells excluded. The sequenced sample consisted of naive CD8+ T cells from PBMCs. The receptors stem from a man aged 18 to 29 in good health. Some clones in this sample may be carry-over from other donors' samples.

A single count supports this clone. This chain joins TRBV15 and TRBJ2-1; possible D gene TRBD2, 6 bases. The CDR3 consists of 15 residues. Germline V CDR1 and CDR2: LNHNV, YYDKDF (reference sequence). V was pared by 3 bases and J by 2 bases, with 11 bases between. In DNA, the CDR3 is TGTGCCACCAGCAGTTTGGGCGGGACCTACAATGAGCAGTTCTTC. Translated: CATSSLGGTYNEQFF.

The rearrangement joins TRBV10-1 to TRBJ2-1, with D perhaps given as TRBD1 or TRBD2 (5 bases each). From germline, CDR1 is WNHNN and CDR2 SYGVQD (reference sequence). V lost 8 bases and J lost 10, with 12 bases in between. The CDR3 runs to 11 residues. The CDR3 is CASQTGTEQFF. DNA for the CDR3: TGCGCCAGCCAAACCGGGACCGAGCAGTTCTTC.

V usage is TRBV27 and J usage is TRBJ1-5, with TRBD1 as a possible D gene (5 bases). The CDR3 contains 16 residues. Germline V gene lookup returns CDR1 MNHEY and CDR2 SMNVEV (reference sequence). V was clipped by 5 bases and J by 6 bases, with 20 bases between them. The CDR3, as DNA: TGTGCCAGCAGTCTCATTGGGGGGGAGGGAGGTCAGCCCCAGCATTTT. This gives the protein CASSLIGGEGGQPQHF.